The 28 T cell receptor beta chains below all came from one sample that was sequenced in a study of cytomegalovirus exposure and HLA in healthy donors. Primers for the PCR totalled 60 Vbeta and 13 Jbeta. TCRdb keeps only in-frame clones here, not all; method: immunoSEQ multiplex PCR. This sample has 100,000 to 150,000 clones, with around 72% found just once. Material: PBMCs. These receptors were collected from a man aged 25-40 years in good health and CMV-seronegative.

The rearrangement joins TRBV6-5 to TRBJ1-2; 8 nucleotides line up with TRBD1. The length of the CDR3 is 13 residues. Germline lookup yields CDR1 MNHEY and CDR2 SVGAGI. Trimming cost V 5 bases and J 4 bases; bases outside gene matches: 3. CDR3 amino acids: CASSQDRVYGYTF. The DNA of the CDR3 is TGTGCCAGCAGTCAGGACAGGGTCTATGGCTACACCTTC.

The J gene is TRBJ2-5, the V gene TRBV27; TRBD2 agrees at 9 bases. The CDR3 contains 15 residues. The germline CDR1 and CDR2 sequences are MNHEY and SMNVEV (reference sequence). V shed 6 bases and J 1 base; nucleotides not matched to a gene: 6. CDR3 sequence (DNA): TGTGCCAGCAGGGGGGCGGGGGGGCCCCAAGAGACCCAGTACTTC. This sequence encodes CASRGAGGPQETQYF.

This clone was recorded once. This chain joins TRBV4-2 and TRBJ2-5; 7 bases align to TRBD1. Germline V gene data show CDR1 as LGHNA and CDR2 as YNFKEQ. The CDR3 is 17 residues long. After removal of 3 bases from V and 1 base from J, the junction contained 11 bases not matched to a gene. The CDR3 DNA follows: TGTGCCAGCAGCCAGGTAAACAGGGGATGGGGCCAAGAGACCCAGTACTTC. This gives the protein CASSQVNRGWGQETQYF.

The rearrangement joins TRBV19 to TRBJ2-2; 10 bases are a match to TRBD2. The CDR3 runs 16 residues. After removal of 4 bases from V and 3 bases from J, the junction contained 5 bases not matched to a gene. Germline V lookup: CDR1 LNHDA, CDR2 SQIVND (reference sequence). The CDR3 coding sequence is TGTGCCAGTAGTAAAGGACTAGCGGAGTACACCGGGGAGCTGTTTTTT. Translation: CASSKGLAEYTGELFF.

The CDR3 coding sequence is TGTGCCAGCAGTTTAGAGGGGGCCGGAGAAAAACTGTTTTTT. It encodes CASSLEGAGEKLFF. This chain uses TRBV28 with TRBJ1-4, with TRBD1 matching 7 bases. After removal of 2 bases from V and 8 bases from J, the junction contained 5 bases not matched to a gene. The germline gives CDR1 MDHEN, CDR2 SYDVKM. The CDR3 covers 14 residues.

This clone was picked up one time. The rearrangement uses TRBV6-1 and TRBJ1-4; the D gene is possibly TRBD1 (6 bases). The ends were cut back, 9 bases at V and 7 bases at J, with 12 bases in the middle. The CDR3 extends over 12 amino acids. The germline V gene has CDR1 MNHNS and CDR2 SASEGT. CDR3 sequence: CARSQGVEKLFF. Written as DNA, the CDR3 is TGTGCCAGGTCACAGGGCGTTGAAAAACTGTTTTTT.

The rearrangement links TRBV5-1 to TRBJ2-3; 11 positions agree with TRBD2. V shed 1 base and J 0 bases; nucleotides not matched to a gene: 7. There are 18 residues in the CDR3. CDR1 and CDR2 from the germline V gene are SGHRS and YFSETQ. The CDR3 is CASSLPPSGGTSTDTQYF. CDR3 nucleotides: TGCGCCAGCAGCTTGCCCCCTAGCGGGGGGACTAGCACAGATACGCAGTATTTT.

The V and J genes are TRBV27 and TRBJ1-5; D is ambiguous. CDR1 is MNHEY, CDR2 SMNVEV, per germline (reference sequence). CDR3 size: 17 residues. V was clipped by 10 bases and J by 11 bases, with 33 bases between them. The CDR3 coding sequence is TGTGCCATCCTCCGGGTACTAATCAAAGATTGTTTCTTGGCCCAGCATTTT. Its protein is CAILRVLIKDCFLAQHF.

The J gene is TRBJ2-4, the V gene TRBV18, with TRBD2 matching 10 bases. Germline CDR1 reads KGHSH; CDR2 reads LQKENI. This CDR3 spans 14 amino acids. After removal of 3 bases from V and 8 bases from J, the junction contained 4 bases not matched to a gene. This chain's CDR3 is CASSPSGGTDIQYF. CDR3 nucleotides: TGTGCCAGCTCACCTAGCGGGGGGACGGACATTCAGTACTTC.

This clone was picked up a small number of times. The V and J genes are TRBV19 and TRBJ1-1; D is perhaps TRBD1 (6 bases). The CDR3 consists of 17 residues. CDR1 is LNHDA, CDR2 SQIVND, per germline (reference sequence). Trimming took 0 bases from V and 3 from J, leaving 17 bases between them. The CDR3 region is CASSIDPLGRGDTEAFF. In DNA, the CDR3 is TGTGCCAGTAGTATAGACCCTCTGGGGAGGGGGGACACTGAAGCTTTCTTT.

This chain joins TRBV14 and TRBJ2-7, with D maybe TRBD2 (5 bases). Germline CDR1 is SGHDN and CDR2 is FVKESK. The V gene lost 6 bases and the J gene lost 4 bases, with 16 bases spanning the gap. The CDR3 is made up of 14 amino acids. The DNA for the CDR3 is TGTGCCAGCAGTCACCCTGTGAGGGCGTACGAGCAGTACTTC. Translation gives CASSHPVRAYEQYF.

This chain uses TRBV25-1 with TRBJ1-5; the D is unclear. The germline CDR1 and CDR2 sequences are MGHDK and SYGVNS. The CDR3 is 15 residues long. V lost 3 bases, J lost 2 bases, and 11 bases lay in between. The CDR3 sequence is CASSEGRLGNQPQHF. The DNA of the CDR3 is TGTGCCAGCAGTGAGGGCAGGTTGGGCAATCAGCCCCAGCATTTT.

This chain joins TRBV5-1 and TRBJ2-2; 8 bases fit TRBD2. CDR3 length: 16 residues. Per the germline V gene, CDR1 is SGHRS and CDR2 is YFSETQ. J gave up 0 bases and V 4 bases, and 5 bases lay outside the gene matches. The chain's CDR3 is CASSPYGGANTGELFF. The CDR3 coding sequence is TGCGCCAGCAGCCCCTACGGGGGGGCGAACACCGGGGAGCTGTTTTTT.

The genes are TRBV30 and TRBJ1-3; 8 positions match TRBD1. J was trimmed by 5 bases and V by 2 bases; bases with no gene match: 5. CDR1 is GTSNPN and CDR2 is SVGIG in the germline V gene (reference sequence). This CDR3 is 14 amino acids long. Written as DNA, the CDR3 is TGTGCCTGGAGTACCGGACAGGGCAGAAACACCATATATTTT. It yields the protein CAWSTGQGRNTIYF. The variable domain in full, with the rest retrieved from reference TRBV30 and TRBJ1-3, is SQTIHQWPATLVQPVGSPLSLECTVEGTSNPNLYWYRQAAGRGLQLLFYSVGIGQISSEVPQNLSASRPQDRQFILSSKKLLLSDSGFYLCAWSTGQGRNTIYFGEGSWLTVV.

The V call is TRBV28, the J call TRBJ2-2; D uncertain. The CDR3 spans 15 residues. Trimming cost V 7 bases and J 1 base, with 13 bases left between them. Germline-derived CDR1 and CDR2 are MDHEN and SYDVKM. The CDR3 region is CASIIYPGNTGELFF. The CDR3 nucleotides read TGTGCCAGCATTATTTACCCGGGGAACACCGGGGAGCTGTTTTTT. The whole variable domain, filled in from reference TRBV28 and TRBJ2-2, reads DVKVTQSSRYLVKRTGEKVFLECVQDMDHENMFWYRQDPGLGLRLIYFSYDVKMKEKGDIPEGYSVSREKKERFSLILESASTNQTSMYLCASIIYPGNTGELFFGEGSRLTVL.

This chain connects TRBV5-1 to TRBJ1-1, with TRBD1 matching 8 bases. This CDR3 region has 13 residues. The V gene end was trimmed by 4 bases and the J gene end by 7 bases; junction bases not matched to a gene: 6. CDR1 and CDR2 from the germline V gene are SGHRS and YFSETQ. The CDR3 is CASSGTGPNEAFF. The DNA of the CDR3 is TGCGCCAGCAGCGGGACAGGCCCAAATGAAGCTTTCTTT.

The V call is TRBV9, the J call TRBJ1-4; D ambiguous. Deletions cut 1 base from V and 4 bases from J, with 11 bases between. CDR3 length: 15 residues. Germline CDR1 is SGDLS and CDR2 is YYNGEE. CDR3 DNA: TGTGCCAGCAGCGTATCGGGAGGACGTAATGAAAAACTGTTTTTT. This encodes CASSVSGGRNEKLFF.

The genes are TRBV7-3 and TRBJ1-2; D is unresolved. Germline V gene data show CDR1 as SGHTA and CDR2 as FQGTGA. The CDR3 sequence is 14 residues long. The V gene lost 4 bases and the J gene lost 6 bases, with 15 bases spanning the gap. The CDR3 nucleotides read TGTGCCAGCAGCTCTGGCGGGGTATCGAATGGCTACACCTTC. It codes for CASSSGGVSNGYTF.

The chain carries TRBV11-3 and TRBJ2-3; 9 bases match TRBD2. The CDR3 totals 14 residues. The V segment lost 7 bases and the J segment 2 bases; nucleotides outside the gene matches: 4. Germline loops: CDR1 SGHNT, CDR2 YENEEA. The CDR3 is CASKAGGVTDTQYF. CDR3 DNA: TGTGCCAGCAAGGCGGGGGGGGTCACAGATACGCAGTATTTT.

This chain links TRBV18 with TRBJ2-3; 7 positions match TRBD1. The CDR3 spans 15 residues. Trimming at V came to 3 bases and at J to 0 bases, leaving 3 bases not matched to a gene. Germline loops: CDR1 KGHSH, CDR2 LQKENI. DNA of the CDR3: TGTGCCAGCTCACCGACAGGGATTAGCACAGATACGCAGTATTTT. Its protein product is CASSPTGISTDTQYF.

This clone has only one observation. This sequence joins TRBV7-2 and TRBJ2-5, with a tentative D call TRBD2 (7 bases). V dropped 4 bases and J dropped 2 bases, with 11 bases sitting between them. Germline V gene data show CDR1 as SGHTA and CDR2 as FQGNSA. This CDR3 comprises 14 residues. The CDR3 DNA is TGTGCCAGCAGCTCGGGGGGCGGGCAAGAGACCCAGTACTTC. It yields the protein CASSSGGGQETQYF.

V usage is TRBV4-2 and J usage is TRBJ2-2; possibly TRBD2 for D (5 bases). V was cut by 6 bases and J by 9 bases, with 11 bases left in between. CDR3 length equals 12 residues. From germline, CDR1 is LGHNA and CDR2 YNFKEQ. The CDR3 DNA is TGTGCCAGCAGTGGACTGGAGCGGGAGCTGTTTTTT. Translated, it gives CASSGLERELFF.

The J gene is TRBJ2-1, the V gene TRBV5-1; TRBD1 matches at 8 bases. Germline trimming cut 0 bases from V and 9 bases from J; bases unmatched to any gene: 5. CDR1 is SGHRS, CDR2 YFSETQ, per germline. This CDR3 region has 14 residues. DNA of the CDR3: TGCGCCAGCAGCTTGGGGACAGGGATTTTTGAGCAGTTCTTC. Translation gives CASSLGTGIFEQFF. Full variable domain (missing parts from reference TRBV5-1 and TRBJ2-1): KAGVTQTPRYLIKTRGQQVTLSCSPISGHRSVSWYQQTPGQGLQFLFEYFSETQRNKGNFPGRFSGRQFSNSRSEMNVSTLELGDSALYLCASSLGTGIFEQFFGPGTRLTVL.

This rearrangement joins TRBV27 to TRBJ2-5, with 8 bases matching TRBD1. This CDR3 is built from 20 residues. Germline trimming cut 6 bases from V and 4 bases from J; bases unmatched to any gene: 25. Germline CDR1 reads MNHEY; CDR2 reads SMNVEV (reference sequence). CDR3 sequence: CASSPSTFHGAGGVRETQYF. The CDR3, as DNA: TGTGCCAGCAGCCCCTCCACCTTCCACGGGGCAGGGGGCGTGAGAGAGACCCAGTACTTC.

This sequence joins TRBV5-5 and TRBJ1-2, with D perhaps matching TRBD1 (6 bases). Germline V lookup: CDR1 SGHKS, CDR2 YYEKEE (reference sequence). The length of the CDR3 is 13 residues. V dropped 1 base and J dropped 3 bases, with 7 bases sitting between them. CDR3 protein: CASSLSGDYGYTF. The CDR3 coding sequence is TGTGCCAGCAGCTTGTCAGGGGACTATGGCTACACCTTC.

The DNA of the CDR3 is TGTGCCAGCAGCTCAGCGGGGGGAAGCACAGATACGCAGTATTTT. Amino acids: CASSSAGGSTDTQYF. The chain employs TRBV7-3 and TRBJ2-3; TRBD2 matches at 9 bases. The CDR3 runs to 15 residues. Trimming cost V 4 bases and J 0 bases; bases outside gene matches: 2. Germline CDR1 and CDR2: SGHTA and FQGTGA.

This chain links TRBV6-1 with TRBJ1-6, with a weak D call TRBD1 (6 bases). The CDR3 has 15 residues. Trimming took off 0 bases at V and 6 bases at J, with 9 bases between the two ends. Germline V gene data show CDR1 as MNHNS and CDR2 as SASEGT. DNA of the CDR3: TGTGCCAGCAGTGAAGCGAAAGGGGGTAATTCACCCCTCCACTTT. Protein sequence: CASSEAKGGNSPLHF.

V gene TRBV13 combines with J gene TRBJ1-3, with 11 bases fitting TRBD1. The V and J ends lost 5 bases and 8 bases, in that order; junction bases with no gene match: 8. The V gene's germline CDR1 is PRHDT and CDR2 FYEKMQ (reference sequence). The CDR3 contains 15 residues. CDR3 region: CASSDGTGGSYTIYF. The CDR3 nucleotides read TGTGCCAGCAGCGACGGGACAGGGGGTTCGTACACCATATATTTT.